A selection of T cell receptor beta chains follows, all from one sample in a study of read filtering for tumor transcriptome and immune sequencing. One entry per CDR3 protein results from TCRdb running MiXCR on the reads. The sample has 45,000 to 55,000 distinct CDR3 sequences; roughly 18% are singletons. The sequenced material came from a population of CD138-negative cells sorted from bone marrow. All receptors come from a donor at least 40 years old with multiple myeloma. Both conserved end residues are part of each CDR3. A D gene is named only where the DNA matches it firmly. Not every row has a clone size; where given, it reads once, few, many or a size class.

V gene	clone size	D gene	J gene	CDR3 DNA	CDR3 protein
TRBV20-1	many	NA	TRBJ2-5	TGCAGTGCTCTCATACTAGCCGGATGGGGGGAGACCCAGTACTTC	CSALILAGWGETQYF
TRBV6-6	many	NA	TRBJ1-1	TGTGCCAGCAGATGGGGGGAGATTGAGAACACTGAAGCTTTCTTT	CASRWGEIENTEAFF
TRBV29-1	many	TRBD1	TRBJ1-3	TGCAGCGTGGGACAGGGAGAGAACACCATATATTTT	CSVGQGENTIYF
TRBV7-9	NA	NA	TRBJ2-2	TGTGCCAGCAGCTTAGCGCCTGCGAACACCGGGGAGCTGTTTTTT	CASSLAPANTGELFF
TRBV7-2	many	TRBD1	TRBJ2-7	TGTGCCAGCAGCACCAGGACAGGGGTCGAGCAGTACTTC	CASSTRTGVEQYF
TRBV21-1	many	NA	TRBJ2-7	TGTGCCAGCGGCAAACTGGGACAAAGGAGCGAGCAGTACTTC	CASGKLGQRSEQYF
TRBV5-6	many	NA	TRBJ2-5	TGTGCCAGCAGCCGGATAGCGGAGTACCAAGAGACCCAGTACTTC	CASSRIAEYQETQYF
TRBV6-5	many	NA	TRBJ2-3	TGTGCCAGCAGTTACTCGAGGGCAGCAACAGATACGCAGTATTTT	CASSYSRAATDTQYF
TRBV29-1	many	NA	TRBJ2-5	TGCAGCGTGCGACCTGGGCAAGAGACCCAGTACTTC	CSVRPGQETQYF
TRBV20-1	many	TRBD2	TRBJ2-1	TGCAGTGCTAGAGATCTAGGACTAGCGGGAGAAGAGCAGTTCTTC	CSARDLGLAGEEQFF
TRBV10-2	many	NA	TRBJ2-1	TGCGCCAGCAGTGAGCGGGAGCAGTTCTTC	CASSEREQFF
TRBV2	many	NA	TRBJ2-4	TGTGCCAGCAGTCCAAATCGGGGTAACATTCAGTACTTC	CASSPNRGNIQYF
TRBV3-1	many	NA	TRBJ2-3	TGTGCCAGCAGCCAAGCAGGGCCAAGCACAGATACGCAGTATTTT	CASSQAGPSTDTQYF
TRBV5-4	few	NA	TRBJ2-3	TGTGCCAGCAGCTTGACCCAAAGCACAGATACGCAGTATTTT	CASSLTQSTDTQYF
TRBV14	many	NA	TRBJ2-2	TGTGCCAGCAGCCAGCAGATCACCGGGGAGCTGTTTTTT	CASSQQITGELFF
TRBV6-6	many	TRBD2	TRBJ2-5	TGTGCCAGCAGCTTACTAGCGGGGTCTGGCGGGAAGACCCAGTACTTC	CASSLLAGSGGKTQYF
TRBV12-3/TRBV12-4	many	NA	TRBJ1-5	TGTGCCAGCCGAGTAGGGAGTAGCAATCAGCCCCAGCATTTT	CASRVGSSNQPQHF
TRBV5-4	many	NA	TRBJ1-4	TGTGCCAGCAGCTTGTTACGGAGTAATGAAAAACTGTTTTTT	CASSLLRSNEKLFF
TRBV20-1	many	TRBD2	TRBJ2-1	TGCAGTGCTAGAGGCCTAGCGGAGCACAGTGAGCAGTTCTTC	CSARGLAEHSEQFF
TRBV5-1	NA	NA	TRBJ2-1	TGCGCCAGCAGCGTGGGACTCTTCACCTACAATGAGCAGTTCTTC	CASSVGLFTYNEQFF
TRBV19	NA	NA	TRBJ1-1	TGTGCCAGTAAACAGGGTGGGACTGAAGCTTTCTTT	CASKQGGTEAFF
TRBV7-2	few	NA	TRBJ2-5	TGTGCCAGCAGCTTAGCGATTGCCCAGTACTTC	CASSLAIAQYF
TRBV20-1	many	NA	TRBJ2-5	TGCAGTGCTAGGCCACTAGCAGAGACCCAGTACTTC	CSARPLAETQYF
TRBV30	NA	NA	TRBJ2-7	TGTGCCTGGAACCCGGGACAAACCTACGAGCAGTACTTC	CAWNPGQTYEQYF
TRBV12-3/TRBV12-4	many	NA	TRBJ1-1	TGTGCCAGCAGTTTGGTGCCTAACACTGAAGCTTTCTTT	CASSLVPNTEAFF
TRBV19	many	NA	TRBJ2-6	TGTGCCAGTAGTATGAATGGGGCCTCCTCTGGGGCCAACGTCCTGACTTTC	CASSMNGASSGANVLTF
TRBV18	NA	TRBD1	TRBJ1-1	TGTGCCAGCTCACCGCGGGGACAGGTCGAAGCTTTCTTT	CASSPRGQVEAFF
TRBV10-2	many	NA	TRBJ2-6	TGCGCCAGCAGTCCCCCAGGGGATCTCTCTCTCTCTCTCTCTGGGGCCAACGTCCTGACTTTC	CASSPPGDLSLSLSGANVLTF
TRBV27	many	NA	TRBJ2-6	TGTGCCAGCAGTTTGGTGAACTCTGGGGCCAACGTCCTGACTTTC	CASSLVNSGANVLTF
TRBV11-3	NA	NA	TRBJ1-4	TGTGCCAGCAGCACTCGGACAGTAAGGATGGAAAAACTGTTTTTT	CASSTRTVRMEKLFF
TRBV2	NA	NA	TRBJ2-3	TGTGCCAGCCGGGCGGGCCCCACAGATACGCAGTATTTT	CASRAGPTDTQYF
TRBV29-1	many	NA	TRBJ2-3	TGCAGCGTTGAAGCTAGGGATACGCAGTATTTT	CSVEARDTQYF
TRBV7-6	many	NA	TRBJ2-1	TGTGCCAGCAGCTTGAGAGGGAATGAGCAGTTCTTC	CASSLRGNEQFF
TRBV20-1	many	NA	TRBJ1-4	TGCAGTGCTAGAAAACTAGCCAGTGAAAAACTGTTTTTT	CSARKLASEKLFF
TRBV24-1	many	TRBD1	TRBJ2-3	TGTGCCACCAGTGATTTGCACAGGGGAGCAGATACGCAGTATTTT	CATSDLHRGADTQYF
TRBV20-1	many	NA	TRBJ2-5	TGCAGTGCTAGTAAAGTATCTGAGACCCAGTACTTC	CSASKVSETQYF
TRBV7-2	many	NA	TRBJ2-1	TGTGCCAGCACCTCAAGACCAACTTCTTATCTCAGCAATGAGCAGTTCTTC	CASTSRPTSYLSNEQFF
TRBV20-1	many	TRBD2	TRBJ2-1	TGCAGTGCTAGAGATCGAAATAGCGGGAGTAGGCCCTACAATGAGCAGTTCTTC	CSARDRNSGSRPYNEQFF
TRBV29-1	many	TRBD1	TRBJ2-2	TGCAGCGTGGGGGGACAGGGGAACACCGGGGAGCTGTTTTTT	CSVGGQGNTGELFF
TRBV5-1	many	NA	TRBJ2-1	TGCGCCAGCAGCTTGGTTTCCAGGGTTGTAAATGAGCAGTTCTTC	CASSLVSRVVNEQFF
TRBV29-1	many	NA	TRBJ2-5	TGCAGCGTTACTCAGGGGATGAAGACCCAGTACTTC	CSVTQGMKTQYF
TRBV20-1	many	TRBD2	TRBJ2-1	TGCAGTGCTAGAGACGAAACTAGCGTATGGAATGAGCAGTTCTTC	CSARDETSVWNEQFF
TRBV5-1	many	TRBD1	TRBJ2-1	TGCGCCAGCAGCGTTAATACAGGGGGCAATGAGCAGTTCTTC	CASSVNTGGNEQFF
TRBV29-1	many	NA	TRBJ1-1	TGCAGCGGAAAGAACACTGAAGCTTTCTTT	CSGKNTEAFF
TRBV29-1	many	NA	TRBJ2-5	TGCAGCGTTGATAACAGGGAGGGAGGGACCCAGTACTTC	CSVDNREGGTQYF
TRBV21-1	few	NA	TRBJ2-5	TGTGCCAGCAGCAAAGTCATAACAGGGAAGGAGACCCAGTACTTC	CASSKVITGKETQYF
TRBV7-2	many	NA	TRBJ2-2	TGTGCCAGCAGAGCTGGCCCGAACACCGGGGAGCTGTTTTTT	CASRAGPNTGELFF
TRBV3-1	few	TRBD2	TRBJ2-2	TGTGCCAGCAGCCAAGATATAGCGGGAGGGCCAACCGGGGAGCTGTTTTTT	CASSQDIAGGPTGELFF
TRBV20-1	NA	NA	TRBJ1-4	TGCAGTGCTAGAGAAACCGGGACGGATAATGAAAAACAGTTTTTT	CSARETGTDNEKQFF
TRBV11-2	NA	NA	TRBJ1-1	TGTGCCAGCACCTCCCCCCAGAAGTCCCATCCTGAAGCTTTCTTT	CASTSPQKSHPEAFF
TRBV29-1	many	NA	TRBJ1-5	TGCAGCGTTGGGGAACAGCATCAGCCCCAGCATTTT	CSVGEQHQPQHF